This passage covers 22 T cell receptor beta chains from one sample sequenced in a study of cytomegalovirus exposure and HLA in healthy donors. Primers: 60 Vbeta forward and 13 Jbeta reverse. Sequencing was performed with immunoSEQ multiplex PCR; in TCRdb, only in-frame clones are kept and a portion is missing. The table shows 150,000 to 200,000 clones, with under 75% occurring only once. The sample taken for sequencing was PBMCs. All receptors derive from a man aged 35-49 years in good health and CMV-seropositive.

The table lists this clone with a count of one. V gene TRBV7-9 combines with J gene TRBJ2-7; 7 bases are a match to TRBD1. Germline CDR1 and CDR2: SEHNR and FQNEAQ (reference sequence). This CDR3 spans 13 amino acids. With 5 bases clipped from V and 4 bases from J, the junction kept 5 bases outside the gene matches. The CDR3 spells CASSPQGQYEQYF. The DNA of the CDR3 is TGTGCCAGCAGCCCCCAGGGACAGTACGAGCAGTACTTC.

With respect to this clone: One junction end does not reproduce the germline sequence, and a read error may be involved. The chain carries TRBV7-7 and TRBJ1-2, with D possibly TRBD1 on 6 matching bases. The CDR3 runs to 16 residues. CDR1 is SSHAT and CDR2 is FNYEAQ in the germline V gene (reference sequence). CDR3 in amino acids: CASSLVFGTLYYGYTF. The CDR3 DNA follows: TGTGCTAGCAGCTTAGTTTTCGGGACACTTTACTATGGCTACACCTTC.

The rearrangement links TRBV18 to TRBJ2-7; 10 bases align to TRBD1. CDR3 length equals 15 residues. Germline V gene data show CDR1 as KGHSH and CDR2 as LQKENI. The V gene end was trimmed by 3 bases and the J gene end by 3 bases; junction bases not matched to a gene: 5. CDR3 nucleotides: TGTGCCAGCTCACCGGGGACAGGGGATATCTACGAGCAGTACTTC. Protein product: CASSPGTGDIYEQYF.

This rearrangement joins TRBV7-9 to TRBJ1-1; tentatively, D is TRBD1 (6 bases). Germline V lookup: CDR1 SEHNR, CDR2 FQNEAQ (reference sequence). With 8 bases removed from V and 8 bases from J, the gap between germline ends came to 18 bases. The CDR3 runs to 13 residues. DNA for the CDR3: TGTGCCAGCTGGGGAGGGGGGCCCCTAGAAGCTTTCTTT. Protein sequence: CASWGGGPLEAFF.

In this sample, this clone turned up a few times. The germline gene is not matched at one end of the junction; a read error may be the cause. This chain uses TRBV6-1 with TRBJ2-7, with D uncertain. Germline CDR1 MNHNS, CDR2 SASEGT. The CDR3 has 16 residues. CDR3 residues: CAISESSHRSSYEQYF. The CDR3 coding sequence is TGTGCCATCAGTGAGTCCAGCCATCGGAGCTCCTACGAGCAGTACTTC.

The chain uses TRBV5-4 and TRBJ2-5; D perhaps matches TRBD2 (5 bases). Per the germline V gene, CDR1 is SGHNT and CDR2 is YYREEE (reference sequence). This CDR3 has 14 amino acids. The germline V and J ends were trimmed by 5 bases and 5 bases, with 16 bases remaining between them. This chain's CDR3 is CASSFSAAPETQYF. CDR3 sequence (DNA): TGTGCCAGCAGTTTTAGCGCGGCACCGGAGACCCAGTACTTC.

The chain has TRBV27 and TRBJ1-2, with 9 bases identical to TRBD1. Germline V gives CDR1 MNHEY, CDR2 SMNVEV (reference sequence). J lost 8 bases, V lost 8 bases, and 21 bases had no gene match. This CDR3 region has 17 residues. The CDR3 DNA follows: TGTGCCAGCCCGCCTTCACTTTGGACAGGGGAGGGGTTCGGCTACACCTTC. It translates to CASPPSLWTGEGFGYTF.

CDR3 DNA sequence: TGTGCCAGCAGCGACGAAAGGACTCTACATGATACGCAGTATTTT. Translation gives CASSDERTLHDTQYF. This rearrangement joins TRBV2 to TRBJ2-3; D is possibly TRBD2 (5 bases). The CDR3 is 15 residues long. Germline V CDR1 and CDR2: SNHLY, FYNNEI. Trimming removed 6 bases from V and 6 bases from J, with 19 bases in between.

V usage is TRBV5-1 and J usage is TRBJ2-7, with a weak D call TRBD1 (6 bases). The CDR3 totals 14 residues. Trimming left V 4 bases short and J 2 bases short, with 13 bases between. Looked up from germline, CDR1 is SGHRS and CDR2 is YFSETQ. The CDR3 coding sequence is TGCGCCAGCAGCCCCAGGGACACAGCCTACGAGCAGTACTTC. Its protein product is CASSPRDTAYEQYF. Supplemented by reference TRBV5-1 and TRBJ2-7, the full variable domain reads KAGVTQTPRYLIKTRGQQVTLSCSPISGHRSVSWYQQTPGQGLQFLFEYFSETQRNKGNFPGRFSGRQFSNSRSEMNVSTLELGDSALYLCASSPRDTAYEQYFGPGTRLTVT.

The CDR3 DNA follows: TGTGCCAGCAGTTTAACGGGACTTAGCTCCTATAATTCACCCCTCCACTTT. As protein: CASSLTGLSSYNSPLHF. This chain links TRBV27 with TRBJ1-6; D might be TRBD1 (5 bases). The V end was cut by 2 bases, the J end by 0 bases, with 11 bases between. From germline, CDR1 is MNHEY and CDR2 SMNVEV (reference sequence). The CDR3 consists of 17 residues.

V is TRBV5-1 and J is TRBJ2-7; D is possibly TRBD2 (5 bases). V was shortened by 4 bases and J by 3 bases, with 17 bases between the two germline ends. CDR3 size: 15 residues. The V gene's germline CDR1 is SGHRS and CDR2 YFSETQ. The CDR3 DNA follows: TGCGCCAGCAGCCCCCCCGGGGTCCGTAGCTACGAGCAGTACTTC. Translating it yields CASSPPGVRSYEQYF.

This clone was found a few times. This chain connects TRBV4-3 to TRBJ1-3; possible D gene TRBD1, 6 bases. Per germline, CDR1 LGHNA and CDR2 YSLEER. CDR3 length equals 16 residues. Trimming removed 1 base from V and 4 bases from J, with 14 bases in between. The CDR3 protein is CASSQGGNRAGNTIYF. CDR3 DNA sequence: TGCGCCAGCAGCCAAGGAGGTAACAGGGCCGGAAACACCATATATTTT.

The J gene is TRBJ1-2, the V gene TRBV20-1, with D hard to call. The CDR3 sequence is 11 residues long. CDR1 is DFQATT and CDR2 is SNEGSKA in the germline V gene (reference sequence). V was trimmed by 7 bases and J by 4 bases, leaving 10 bases between them. CDR3 region: CSGASIYGYTF. The CDR3 nucleotides read TGCAGTGGGGCATCAATCTATGGCTACACCTTC.

This clone was picked up a small number of times. This rearrangement joins TRBV5-6 to TRBJ2-2, with 12 bases that match TRBD2. CDR3 length equals 16 residues. V lost 2 bases and J lost 3; bases outside the gene matches: 2. The germline gives CDR1 SGHDT, CDR2 YYEEEE. The CDR3 region is CASSFLAGGDTGELFF. The CDR3, as DNA: TGTGCCAGCAGCTTTCTAGCGGGGGGGGACACCGGGGAGCTGTTTTTT.

J is TRBJ2-7 and V is TRBV19; 7 bases agree with TRBD2. CDR3 length: 13 amino acids. Germline CDR1 LNHDA, CDR2 SQIVND (reference sequence). V was clipped by 7 bases and J by 6 bases; unmatched bases: 9. CDR3 sequence: CASTSGMFGEQYF. The CDR3 DNA is TGTGCCAGTACTAGCGGCATGTTTGGCGAGCAGTACTTC.

V and J are TRBV7-9 and TRBJ2-7; TRBD1 is a possible D gene (6 bases). Germline CDR1 is SEHNR and CDR2 is FQNEAQ (reference sequence). The CDR3 has 16 amino acids. V gave up 6 bases and J gave up 2 bases, with 20 bases separating them. The CDR3 reads CASSPISGHGTYEQYF. The CDR3 nucleotides are TGTGCCAGCAGTCCTATCTCGGGACACGGGACCTACGAGCAGTACTTC.

V is TRBV7-9 and J is TRBJ2-2; perhaps TRBD1 as D (7 bases). The CDR3 sequence is 15 residues long. Germline CDR1 is SEHNR and CDR2 is FQNEAQ (reference sequence). Trimming shortened V by 5 bases and J by 7 bases, and 17 bases separated the two germline ends. CDR3 loop: CASSHSGGNYGELFF. In DNA form, the CDR3 reads TGTGCCAGCAGCCACTCAGGGGGGAACTACGGGGAGCTGTTTTTT.

The rearrangement links TRBV6-4 to TRBJ2-5; 11 bases match TRBD2. The trim removed 0 bases at V and 7 bases at J, leaving 10 bases unmatched. Germline V CDR1 and CDR2: MRHNA, SNTAGT. The CDR3 runs 17 residues. The CDR3 loop reads CASSDSWTSGSEGTQYF. CDR3 coding DNA: TGTGCCAGCAGTGACTCCTGGACTAGCGGGTCCGAGGGGACCCAGTACTTC.

This chain joins TRBV11-2 and TRBJ1-2, with a tentative D call TRBD1 (5 bases). CDR3 length: 13 amino acids. Trimming pared 1 base from V and 6 bases from J, leaving 9 bases between. CDR1 is SGHAT and CDR2 is FQNNGV in the germline V gene. DNA for the CDR3: TGTGCCAGCAGCTTAGGGCAGGGCCATGGCTACACCTTC. This gives the protein CASSLGQGHGYTF.

The chain uses TRBV4-2 and TRBJ1-5, with a possible D match to TRBD1 (5 bases). V dropped 6 bases and J dropped 0 bases, with 15 bases sitting between them. The length of the CDR3 is 16 residues. Per the germline V gene, CDR1 is LGHNA and CDR2 is YNFKEQ. In DNA form, the CDR3 reads TGTGCCAGCAGTTTCGAGCTAAGGGGTAGCAATCAGCCCCAGCATTTT. This encodes CASSFELRGSNQPQHF.

This chain uses TRBV6-5 with TRBJ2-7; TRBD2 matches at 8 bases. The CDR3 totals 15 residues. Unmatched junction bases numbered 7, after V lost 4 bases and J lost 2 bases. The germline V gene encodes CDR1 MNHEY and CDR2 SVGAGI. The CDR3 DNA follows: TGTGCCAGCAGTTTCCGTAGCGGGAAAGCCTACGAGCAGTACTTC. Protein product: CASSFRSGKAYEQYF.

The gene calls are TRBV9 and TRBJ1-4, with TRBD1 matching 7 bases. V trimming: 2 bases; J trimming: 1 base; junction bases outside the gene matches: 2. CDR1 is SGDLS and CDR2 is YYNGEE in the germline V gene. The CDR3 runs to 15 residues. CDR3 sequence reads: CASSVGQKTNEKLFF. CDR3 coding DNA: TGTGCCAGCAGCGTGGGACAGAAAACTAATGAAAAACTGTTTTTT.